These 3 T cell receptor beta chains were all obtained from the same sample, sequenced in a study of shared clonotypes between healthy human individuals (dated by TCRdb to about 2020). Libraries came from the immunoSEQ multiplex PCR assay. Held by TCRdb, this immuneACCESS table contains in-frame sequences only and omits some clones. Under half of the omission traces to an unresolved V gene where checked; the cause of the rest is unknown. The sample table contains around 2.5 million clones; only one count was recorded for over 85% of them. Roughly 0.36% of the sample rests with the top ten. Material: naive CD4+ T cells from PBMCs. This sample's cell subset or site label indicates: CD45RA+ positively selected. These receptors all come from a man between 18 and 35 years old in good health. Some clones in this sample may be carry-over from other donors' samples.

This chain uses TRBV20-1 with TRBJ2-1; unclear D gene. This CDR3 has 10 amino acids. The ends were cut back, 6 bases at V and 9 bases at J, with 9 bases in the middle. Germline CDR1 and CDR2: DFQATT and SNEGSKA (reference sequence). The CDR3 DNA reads TGCAGTGCATTTAATGGTGAGCAGTTCTTC. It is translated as CSAFNGEQFF.

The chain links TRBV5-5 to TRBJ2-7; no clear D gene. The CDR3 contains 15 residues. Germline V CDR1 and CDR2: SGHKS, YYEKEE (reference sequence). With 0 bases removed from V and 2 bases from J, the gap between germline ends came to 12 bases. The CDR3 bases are TGTGCCAGCAGCTTGGCCAGTACCTCGCCCTACGAGCAGTACTTC. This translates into CASSLASTSPYEQYF.

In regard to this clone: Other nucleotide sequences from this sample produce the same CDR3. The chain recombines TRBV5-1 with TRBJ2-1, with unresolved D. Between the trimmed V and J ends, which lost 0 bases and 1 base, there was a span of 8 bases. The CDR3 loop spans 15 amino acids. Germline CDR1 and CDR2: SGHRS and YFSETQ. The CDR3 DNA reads TGCGCCAGCAGCTTGGCCTTGTTATCCTACAATGAGCAGTTCTTC. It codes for CASSLALLSYNEQFF. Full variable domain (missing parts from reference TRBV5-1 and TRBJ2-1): KAGVTQTPRYLIKTRGQQVTLSCSPISGHRSVSWYQQTPGQGLQFLFEYFSETQRNKGNFPGRFSGRQFSNSRSEMNVSTLELGDSALYLCASSLALLSYNEQFFGPGTRLTVL.